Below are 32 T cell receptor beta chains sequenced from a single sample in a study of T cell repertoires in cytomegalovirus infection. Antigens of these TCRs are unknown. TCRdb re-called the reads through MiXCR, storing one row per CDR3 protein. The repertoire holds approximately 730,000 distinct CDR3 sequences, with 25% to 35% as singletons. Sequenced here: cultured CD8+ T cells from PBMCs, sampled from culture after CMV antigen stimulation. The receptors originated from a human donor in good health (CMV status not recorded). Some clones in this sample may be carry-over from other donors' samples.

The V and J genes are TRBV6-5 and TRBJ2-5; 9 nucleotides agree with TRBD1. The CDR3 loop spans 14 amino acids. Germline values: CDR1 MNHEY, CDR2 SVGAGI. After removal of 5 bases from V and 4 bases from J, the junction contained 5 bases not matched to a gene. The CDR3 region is CASSGTGRRETQYF. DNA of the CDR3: TGTGCCAGCAGTGGGACAGGGCGGCGAGAGACCCAGTACTTC.

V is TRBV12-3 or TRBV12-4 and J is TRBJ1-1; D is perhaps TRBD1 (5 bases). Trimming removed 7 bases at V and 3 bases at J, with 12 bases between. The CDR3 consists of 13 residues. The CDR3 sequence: CASILGGDTEAFF. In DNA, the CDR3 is TGTGCCAGCATCTTGGGGGGTGACACTGAAGCTTTCTTT.

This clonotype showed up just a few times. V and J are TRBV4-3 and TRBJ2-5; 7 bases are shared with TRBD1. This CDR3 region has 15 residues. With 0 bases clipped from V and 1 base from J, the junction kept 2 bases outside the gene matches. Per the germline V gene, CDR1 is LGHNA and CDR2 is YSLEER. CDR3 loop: CASSQDGTAQETQYF. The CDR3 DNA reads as TGCGCCAGCAGCCAAGATGGGACAGCCCAAGAGACCCAGTACTTC.

Here the CDR3 reads CASSLAGEIYTDTQYF. The CDR3 nucleotides are TGTGCCAGCAGCTTAGCGGGCGAGATATACACAGATACGCAGTATTTT. The chain joins TRBV11-1 to TRBJ2-3; no definite D call. V lost 0 bases, J lost 2 bases, and 12 bases lay in between. This CDR3 has 16 residues. Looked up from germline, CDR1 is SGHAT and CDR2 is FQDESV (reference sequence).

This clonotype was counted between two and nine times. The DNA of the CDR3 is TGTGCCAGCAGTTTCAGAGGACAGGGTTACGAGCAGTACTTC. The encoded protein is CASSFRGQGYEQYF. J is TRBJ2-7 and V is TRBV12-3 or TRBV12-4; 8 bases line up with TRBD1. CDR3 length equals 14 residues. V was clipped by 3 bases and J by 4 bases; unmatched bases: 5.

The DNA of the CDR3 is TGTGCCATCAGATCGACTAGCGGGAACAATCACAATGAGCAGTTCTTC. Translated: CAIRSTSGNNHNEQFF. The chain has TRBV10-3 and TRBJ2-1; 11 positions agree with TRBD2. The CDR3 has 16 residues. Germline values: CDR1 ENHRY, CDR2 SYGVKD. The V gene end was trimmed by 6 bases and the J gene end by 5 bases; junction bases not matched to a gene: 9.

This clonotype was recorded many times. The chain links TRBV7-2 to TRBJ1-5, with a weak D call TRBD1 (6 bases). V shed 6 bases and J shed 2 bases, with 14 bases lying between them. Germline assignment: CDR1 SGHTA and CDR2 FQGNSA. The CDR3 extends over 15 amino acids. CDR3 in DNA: TGTGCCAGCAGGCCGGGGGCGGATGGCAATCAGCCCCAGCATTTT. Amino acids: CASRPGADGNQPQHF. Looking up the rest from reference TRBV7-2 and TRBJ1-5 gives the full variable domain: GAGVSQSPSNKVTEKGKDVELRCDPISGHTALYWYRQSLGQGLEFLIYFQGNSAPDKSGLPSDRFSAERTGGSVSTLTIQRTQQEDSAVYLCASRPGADGNQPQHFGDGTRLSIL.

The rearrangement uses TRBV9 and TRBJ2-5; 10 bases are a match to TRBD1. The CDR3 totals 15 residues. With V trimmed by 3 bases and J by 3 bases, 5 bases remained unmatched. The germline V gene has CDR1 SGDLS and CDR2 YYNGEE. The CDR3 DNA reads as TGTGCCAGCAGCGCCTCCGGGACAGGGGAAGAGACCCAGTACTTC. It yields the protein CASSASGTGEETQYF.

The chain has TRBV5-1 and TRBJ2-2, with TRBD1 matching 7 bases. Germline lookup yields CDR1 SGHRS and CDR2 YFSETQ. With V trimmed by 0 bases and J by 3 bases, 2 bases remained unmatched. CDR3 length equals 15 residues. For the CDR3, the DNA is TGCGCCAGCAGCTTGGATGGACAGGACACCGGGGAGCTGTTTTTT. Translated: CASSLDGQDTGELFF.

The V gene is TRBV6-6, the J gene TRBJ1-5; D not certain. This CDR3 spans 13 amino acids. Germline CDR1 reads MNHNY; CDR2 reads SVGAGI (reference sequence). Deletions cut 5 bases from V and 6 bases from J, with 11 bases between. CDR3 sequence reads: CASSPAKGQPQHF. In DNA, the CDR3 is TGTGCCAGCAGTCCAGCGAAGGGTCAGCCCCAGCATTTT.

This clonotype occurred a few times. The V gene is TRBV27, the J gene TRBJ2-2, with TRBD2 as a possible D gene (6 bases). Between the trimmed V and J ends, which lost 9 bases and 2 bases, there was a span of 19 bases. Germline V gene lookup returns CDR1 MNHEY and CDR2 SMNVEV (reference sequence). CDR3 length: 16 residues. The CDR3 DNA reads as TGTGCCAGTTCCCTGGTGGGGGGAACCAACACCGGGGAGCTGTTTTTT. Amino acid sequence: CASSLVGGTNTGELFF.

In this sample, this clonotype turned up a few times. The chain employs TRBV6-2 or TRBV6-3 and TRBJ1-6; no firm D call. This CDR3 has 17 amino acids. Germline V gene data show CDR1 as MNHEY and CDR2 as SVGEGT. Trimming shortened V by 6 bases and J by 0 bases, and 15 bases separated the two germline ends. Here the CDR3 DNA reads TGTGCCAGCAGAGCGGTCCTGGAGATCTCCTATAATTCACCCCTCCACTTT. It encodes CASRAVLEISYNSPLHF.

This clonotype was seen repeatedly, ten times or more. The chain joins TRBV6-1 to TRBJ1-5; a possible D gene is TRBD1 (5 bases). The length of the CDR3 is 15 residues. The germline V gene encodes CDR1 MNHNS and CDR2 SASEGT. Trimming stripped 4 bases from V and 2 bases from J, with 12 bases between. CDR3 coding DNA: TGTGCCAGCAGTGCGGGACCCGAGGGCAATCAGCCCCAGCATTTT. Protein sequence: CASSAGPEGNQPQHF.

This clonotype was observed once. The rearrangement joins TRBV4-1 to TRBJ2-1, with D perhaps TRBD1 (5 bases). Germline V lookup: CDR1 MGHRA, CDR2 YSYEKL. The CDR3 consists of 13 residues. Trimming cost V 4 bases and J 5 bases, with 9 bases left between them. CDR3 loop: CASSLQGDNEQFF. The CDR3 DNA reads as TGCGCCAGCAGCCTACAAGGGGACAATGAGCAGTTCTTC.

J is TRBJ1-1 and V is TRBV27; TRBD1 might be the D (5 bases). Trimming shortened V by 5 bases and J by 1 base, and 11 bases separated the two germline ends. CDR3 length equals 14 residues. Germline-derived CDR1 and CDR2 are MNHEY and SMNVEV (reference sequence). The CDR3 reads CASSPTVPNTEAFF. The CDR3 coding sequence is TGTGCCAGCAGTCCGACAGTTCCGAACACTGAAGCTTTCTTT.

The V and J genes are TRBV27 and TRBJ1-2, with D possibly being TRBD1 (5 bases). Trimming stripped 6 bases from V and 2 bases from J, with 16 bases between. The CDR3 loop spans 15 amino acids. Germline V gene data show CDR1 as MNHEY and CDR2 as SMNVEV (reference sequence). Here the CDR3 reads CASSLRGGSNYGYTF. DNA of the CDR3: TGTGCCAGCAGCCTACGGGGCGGATCGAACTATGGCTACACCTTC.

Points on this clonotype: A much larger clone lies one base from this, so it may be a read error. The CDR3 DNA reads as TGTGCCAGCAGCTTTGAAGGTTCTATAACTAATGATAAACTGTTTTTT. It is translated as CASSFEGSITNDKLFF. The V gene is TRBV7-4, the J gene TRBJ1-4; no definite D call. This CDR3 has 16 residues. The germline gives CDR1 SGHVT, CDR2 SQSDAQ.

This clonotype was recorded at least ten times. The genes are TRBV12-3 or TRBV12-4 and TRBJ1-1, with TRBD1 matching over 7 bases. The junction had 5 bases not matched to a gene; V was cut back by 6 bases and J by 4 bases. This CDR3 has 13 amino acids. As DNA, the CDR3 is TGTGCCAGCAGCTTTGCAGGGGGCACTGAAGCTTTCTTT. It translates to CASSFAGGTEAFF.

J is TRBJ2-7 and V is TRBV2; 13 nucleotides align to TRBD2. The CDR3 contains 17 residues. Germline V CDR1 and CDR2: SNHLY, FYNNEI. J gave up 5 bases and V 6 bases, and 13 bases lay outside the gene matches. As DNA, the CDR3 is TGTGCCAGCAGACCGGAATTACTAGCGGGGGGGCCGGACGAGCAGTACTTC. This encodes CASRPELLAGGPDEQYF. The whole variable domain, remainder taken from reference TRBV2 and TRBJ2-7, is EPEVTQTPSHQVTQMGQEVILRCVPISNHLYFYWYRQILGQKVEFLVSFYNNEISEKSEIFDDQFSVERPDGSNFTLKIRSTKLEDSAMYFCASRPELLAGGPDEQYFGPGTRLTVT.

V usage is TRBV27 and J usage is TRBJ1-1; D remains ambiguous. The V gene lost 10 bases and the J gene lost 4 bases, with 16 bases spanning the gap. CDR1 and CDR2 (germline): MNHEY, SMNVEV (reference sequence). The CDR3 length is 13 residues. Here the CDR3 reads CATSGGYSTEAFF. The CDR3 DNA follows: TGTGCCACCTCCGGCGGGTATAGCACTGAAGCTTTCTTT.

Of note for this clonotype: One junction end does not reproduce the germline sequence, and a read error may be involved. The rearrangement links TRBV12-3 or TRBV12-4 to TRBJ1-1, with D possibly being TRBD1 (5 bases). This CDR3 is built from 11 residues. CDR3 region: CASRRQTEASF. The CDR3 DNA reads TGTGCCAGCAGGAGACAGACTGAAGCTTCCTTT.

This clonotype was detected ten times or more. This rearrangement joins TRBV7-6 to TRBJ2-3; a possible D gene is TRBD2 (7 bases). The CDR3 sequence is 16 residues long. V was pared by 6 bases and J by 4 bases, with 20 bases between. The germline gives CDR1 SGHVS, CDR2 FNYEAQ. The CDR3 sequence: CASRSEGGPFSDTQYF. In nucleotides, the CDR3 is TGTGCCAGCAGATCGGAGGGGGGGCCGTTTTCAGATACGCAGTATTTT.

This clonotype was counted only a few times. The CDR3 loop reads CASSFGPGASETQYF. In nucleotides, the CDR3 is TGTGCCAGCAGCTTTGGTCCGGGGGCGTCAGAGACCCAGTACTTC. The chain combines TRBV7-6 with TRBJ2-5; D assignment may be TRBD1 or TRBD2 (6 bases each). From germline, CDR1 is SGHVS and CDR2 FNYEAQ. CDR3 length: 15 residues. V gave up 3 bases and J gave up 4 bases, with 15 bases separating them.

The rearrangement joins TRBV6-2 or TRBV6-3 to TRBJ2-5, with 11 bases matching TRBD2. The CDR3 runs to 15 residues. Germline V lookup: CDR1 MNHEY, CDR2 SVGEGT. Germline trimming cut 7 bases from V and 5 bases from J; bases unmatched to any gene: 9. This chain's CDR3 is CASTDSGGAGETQYF. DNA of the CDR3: TGTGCCAGCACCGATAGCGGGGGGGCCGGGGAGACCCAGTACTTC.

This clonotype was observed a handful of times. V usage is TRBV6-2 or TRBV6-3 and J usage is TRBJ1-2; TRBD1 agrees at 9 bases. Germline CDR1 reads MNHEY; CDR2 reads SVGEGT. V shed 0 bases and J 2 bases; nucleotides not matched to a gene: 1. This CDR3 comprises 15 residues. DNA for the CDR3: TGTGCCAGCAGTTACTCCGACAGGGGGAACTATGGCTACACCTTC. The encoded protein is CASSYSDRGNYGYTF.

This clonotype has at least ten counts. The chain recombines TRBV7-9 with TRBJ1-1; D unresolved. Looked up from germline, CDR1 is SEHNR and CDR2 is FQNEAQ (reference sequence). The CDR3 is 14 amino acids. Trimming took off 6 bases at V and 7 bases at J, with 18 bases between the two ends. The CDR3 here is CASRSDIRVGEAFF. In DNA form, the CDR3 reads TGTGCCAGCAGATCCGACATTCGGGTCGGTGAAGCTTTCTTT.

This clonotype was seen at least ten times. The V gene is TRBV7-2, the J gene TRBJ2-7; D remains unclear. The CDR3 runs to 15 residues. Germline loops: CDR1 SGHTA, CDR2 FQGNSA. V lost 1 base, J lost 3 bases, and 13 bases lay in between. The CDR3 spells CASSLGQALLYEQYV. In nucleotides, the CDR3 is TGTGCCAGCAGCTTAGGGCAGGCTCTTCTCTACGAGCAGTACGTC.

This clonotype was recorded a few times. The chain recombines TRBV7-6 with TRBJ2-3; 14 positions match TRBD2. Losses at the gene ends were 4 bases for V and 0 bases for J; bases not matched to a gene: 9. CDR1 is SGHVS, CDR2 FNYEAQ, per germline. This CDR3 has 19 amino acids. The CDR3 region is CASSSTWTSGGTSTDTQYF. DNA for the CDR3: TGTGCCAGCAGCTCTACATGGACTAGCGGGGGGACTAGCACAGATACGCAGTATTTT.

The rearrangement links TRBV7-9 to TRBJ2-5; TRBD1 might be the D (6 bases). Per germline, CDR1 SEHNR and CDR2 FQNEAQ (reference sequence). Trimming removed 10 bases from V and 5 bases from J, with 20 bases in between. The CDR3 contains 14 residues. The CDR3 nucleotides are TGTGCCATTGGGGGCGGACAGCTCGTCGAGACCCAGTACTTC. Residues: CAIGGGQLVETQYF. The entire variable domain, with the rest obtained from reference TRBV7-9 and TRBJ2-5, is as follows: DTGVSQNPRHKITKRGQNVTFRCDPISEHNRLYWYRQTLGQGPEFLTYFQNEAQLEKSRLLSDRFSAERPKGSFSTLEIQRTEQGDSAMYLCAIGGGQLVETQYFGPGTRLLVL.

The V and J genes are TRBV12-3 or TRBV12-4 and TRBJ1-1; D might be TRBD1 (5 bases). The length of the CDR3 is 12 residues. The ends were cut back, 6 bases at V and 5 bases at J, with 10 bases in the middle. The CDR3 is CASRAEGTEAFF. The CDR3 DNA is TGTGCCAGCAGGGCGGAGGGGACTGAAGCTTTCTTT.

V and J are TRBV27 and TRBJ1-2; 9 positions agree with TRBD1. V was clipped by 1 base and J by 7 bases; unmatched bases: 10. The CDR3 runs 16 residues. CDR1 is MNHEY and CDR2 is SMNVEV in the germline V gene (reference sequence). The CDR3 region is CASSLFARTGVFGYTF. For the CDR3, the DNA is TGTGCCAGCAGTTTATTTGCCCGGACAGGGGTTTTTGGCTACACCTTC.

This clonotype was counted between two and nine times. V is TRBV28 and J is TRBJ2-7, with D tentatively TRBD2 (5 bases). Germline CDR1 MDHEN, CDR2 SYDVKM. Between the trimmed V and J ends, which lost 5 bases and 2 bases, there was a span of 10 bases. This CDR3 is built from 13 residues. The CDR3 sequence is CASSIRGTYEQYF. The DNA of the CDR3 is TGTGCCAGCAGTATCCGGGGAACCTACGAGCAGTACTTC.